This is a list of T cell receptor beta chains from one sample in a study of blood T cells in healthy people across ages. TCRdb recomputed calls from the 5' RACE reads with MiXCR, one row per CDR3 protein. This table holds about 1.4 million distinct CDR3 sequences, around 55% found once. The sample comprised blood. These receptors all come from a man aged 18 to 29 in good health. Both conserved end residues are part of each CDR3. A D gene is named only where the DNA matches it firmly. Rows may omit the clone size; those that give it use once, few, many or a size class.

J gene | clone size | V gene | D gene | CDR3 DNA | CDR3 protein
TRBJ2-1 | NA | TRBV6-6 | TRBD2 | TGTGCCAGCAGCCAGCGGGGGGCCACTTACAATGAGCAGTTCTTC | CASSQRGATYNEQFF
TRBJ1-2 | NA | TRBV7-2 | TRBD1 | TGTGCCAGCGTTGCTTTGGGGGACAGAAATAATGGCTACACCTTC | CASVALGDRNNGYTF
TRBJ2-7 | NA | TRBV29-1 | TRBD1 | TGCAGAGTGTCTCGGGACAGCTCCTACGAGCAGTACTTC | CRVSRDSSYEQYF
TRBJ1-2 | NA | TRBV4-1 | TRBD1 | TGCGCCAGCAGCCAAGAAGGACAGGGACCCTATGGCTACACCTTC | CASSQEGQGPYGYTF
TRBJ1-2 | NA | TRBV2 | NA | TGTTACTCCCGGTTAATCTATGACTACACCTTC | CYSRLIYDYTF
TRBJ2-7 | NA | TRBV4-1 | NA | TGCGCCAGCAGCCAAGTGGGCAATCCCTTGCGGTCCGAGCAGTACTTC | CASSQVGNPLRSEQYF
TRBJ2-3 | once | TRBV6-2/TRBV6-3 | NA | TGTGCCAGCAGTTACGCGGGGACTTACACAGATACGCAGTATTTT | CASSYAGTYTDTQYF
TRBJ2-1 | few | TRBV20-1 | NA | TGCAGTGCTCTCCGCACCTACAATGAGCAGTTCTTC | CSALRTYNEQFF
TRBJ2-7 | NA | TRBV6-1 | NA | TGTGCCAGCAGTGAAAGGGGTGAAACCTACGAGCAGTACTTC | CASSERGETYEQYF
TRBJ2-1 | few | TRBV12-3/TRBV12-4 | NA | TGTGCCAGCAGTTTAGCGCTAGGAGGGGACTACAATGAGCAGTTCTTC | CASSLALGGDYNEQFF
TRBJ1-2 | few | TRBV10-3 | NA | TGTGCCATCAGTGACGAGGGGATGAGCTATGGCTACACCTTC | CAISDEGMSYGYTF
TRBJ1-2 | few | TRBV5-5 | NA | TGTGCCAGCAGCCTGTGGACAGCTGGAGTCTATGGCTACACCTTC | CASSLWTAGVYGYTF
TRBJ2-3 | NA | TRBV27 | TRBD2 | TGTGCCAGCAGTTTCTCAGCGGGAGACATCACAGATACGCAGTATTTT | CASSFSAGDITDTQYF
TRBJ2-3 | NA | TRBV20-1 | NA | TGCAGTGCTAGAGTTAGGCCCGTCGGGGTAGCAGATACGCAGTATTTT | CSARVRPVGVADTQYF
TRBJ2-1 | NA | TRBV7-2 | NA | TGTGCCAGCAGCTTAAAAGGGGCAGGGAATGAGCAGTTCTTC | CASSLKGAGNEQFF
TRBJ2-4 | NA | TRBV4-2 | TRBD2 | TGTGCCAGCAGCCAAGACCCAGGGCTAGCGGGGGGGATAAAAAACATTCAGTACTTC | CASSQDPGLAGGIKNIQYF
TRBJ2-7 | few | TRBV29-1 | NA | TGCAGCGTACGGGACTCTCCCTCCTACGAGCAGTACTTC | CSVRDSPSYEQYF
TRBJ2-3 | NA | TRBV15 | TRBD1 | TGTGCCACCAGCAGTCCGGGACAGGGTGTTTCGGATACGCAGTATTTT | CATSSPGQGVSDTQYF
TRBJ2-7 | NA | TRBV10-3 | TRBD1 | TGTGCCACCGAAAACAGGGGCGAATTCTCCTACGAGCAGTACTTC | CATENRGEFSYEQYF
TRBJ1-4 | NA | TRBV7-2 | NA | TGTGCCAACAGCAACACAAGACAGGACGCAACTAATGAAAAACTGTTTTTT | CANSNTRQDATNEKLFF
TRBJ1-5 | NA | TRBV6-2/TRBV6-3 | NA | TGTGCCAGCAGTTACCTAGATGGGGGCGATCAGCCCCAGCATTTT | CASSYLDGGDQPQHF
TRBJ2-5 | NA | TRBV2 | NA | TGTGCCAGCAAAGCCCCGGGCCTAGAGGAGACCCAGTACTTC | CASKAPGLEETQYF
TRBJ1-5 | NA | TRBV21-1 | NA | TGTGCCAGCAGCCCTCGAAGGGTACGGGGAAGCAATCAGCCCCAGCATTTT | CASSPRRVRGSNQPQHF
TRBJ2-7 | NA | TRBV5-1 | NA | TGCGCCAGCAGCTTGATGTGGGGGGGCTTGTACGAGCAGTACTTC | CASSLMWGGLYEQYF
TRBJ2-4 | few | TRBV7-7 | TRBD2 | TGTGCCAGCAGCCCCTGGGGGCTAGCGGGAGAAGGTGGCAAAAACATTCAGTACTTC | CASSPWGLAGEGGKNIQYF